The rows below give T cell receptor beta chains drawn from one sample of a study of CD8 T cells in ankylosing spondylitis. Each CDR3 protein gets one entry after TCRdb re-called the 5' RACE reads with MiXCR. The table shows more than 650,000 distinct CDR3 sequences, with 12% occurring only once. The sequenced material came from blood, either unsorted or a sorted T cell fraction (not recorded which). The receptors here all came from a male donor with ankylosing spondylitis. The CDR3 runs from the conserved cysteine through the conserved F or W. D genes are given only for firm matches. Size values are once, few and many counts, or a class for expanded clones, and some rows have none.

abundance	v_gene	j_gene	d_gene	CDR3aa	CDR3nt
.	TRBV20-1	TRBJ1-1	.	CSPIRAGNTEAFF	TGCAGTCCAATTAGGGCGGGGAACACTGAAGCTTTCTTT
.	TRBV7-3	TRBJ2-5	.	CASSLGVGHRETQYF	TGTGCCAGCAGCTTAGGGGTAGGACATCGAGAGACCCAGTACTTC
few	TRBV7-2	TRBJ2-7	.	CASSLRVLAIYEQYF	TGTGCCAGCAGCTTAAGGGTGCTAGCTATCTACGAGCAGTACTTC
.	TRBV28	TRBJ1-1	TRBD1	CASSSTGGANTEAFF	TGTGCCAGCAGTTCAACAGGGGGCGCGAACACTGAAGCTTTCTTT
few	TRBV7-9	TRBJ2-3	.	CASRDRTSTDTQYF	TGTGCCAGCCGTGACAGAACTAGCACAGATACGCAGTATTTT
few	TRBV11-1	TRBJ1-3	.	CASSSRSEGPRSGNTIYF	TGTGCCAGCAGCTCCCGGTCGGAGGGACCCCGCTCTGGAAACACCATATATTTT
.	TRBV20-1	TRBJ2-1	.	CSASESRDEQFF	TGCAGTGCTAGCGAGAGTAGGGATGAGCAGTTCTTC
.	TRBV20-1	TRBJ1-5	.	CSARLGMNQPQHF	TGCAGTGCCCGATTGGGGATGAATCAGCCCCAGCATTTT
.	TRBV29-1	TRBJ2-3	.	CSVANPGPLTDTQYF	TGCAGCGTTGCGAACCCGGGTCCCCTCACAGATACGCAGTATTTT
many	TRBV4-3	TRBJ1-2	.	CASSQGGTYGYTF	TGCGCCAGCAGCCAAGGAGGGACCTATGGCTACACCTTC
.	TRBV5-6	TRBJ1-3	.	CASSPLEGVRNGNTIYF	TGTGCCAGCAGCCCCCTCGAGGGGGTAAGAAATGGAAACACCATATATTTT
few	TRBV5-1	TRBJ1-4	.	CASSLRTDNNEKLFF	TGCGCCAGCAGCCTAAGGACGGACAATAATGAAAAACTGTTTTTT
few	TRBV10-3	TRBJ1-2	.	CAISAMDNYGYTF	TGTGCCATCAGTGCTATGGATAACTATGGCTACACCTTC
.	TRBV12-3/TRBV12-4	TRBJ1-4	.	CASSWGENEKLFF	TGTGCCAGCAGTTGGGGGGAGAATGAAAAACTGTTTTTT
.	TRBV20-1	TRBJ2-3	.	CSASPFEDPTDTQYF	TGCAGTGCTAGTCCCTTCGAAGACCCCACAGATACGCAGTATTTT
.	TRBV18	TRBJ2-4	TRBD1	CASSPGTGVNIQYF	TGTGCCAGCTCACCCGGGACAGGGGTGAACATTCAGTACTTC
.	TRBV29-1	TRBJ2-7	.	CSAGGEEQYF	TGCAGCGCTGGAGGGGAGGAGCAGTACTTC
few	TRBV7-2	TRBJ2-5	TRBD2	CASSLSGIIETQYF	TGTGCCAGCAGCCTTAGCGGGATAATTGAGACCCAGTACTTC
few	TRBV5-1	TRBJ1-2	.	CASSFTGGLLGGYTF	TGCGCCAGCAGCTTCACGGGAGGGCTTCTGGGTGGCTACACCTTC
.	TRBV6-6	TRBJ1-4	.	CASSYRTEKLFF	TGTGCCAGCAGTTACCGGACGGAAAAACTGTTTTTT
.	TRBV7-6	TRBJ2-5	.	CASSVGRYSQETQYF	TGTGCCAGCAGCGTGGGTCGGTACAGTCAAGAGACCCAGTACTTC
.	TRBV5-8	TRBJ1-4	.	CASSLAALIGELFF	TGTGCCAGCAGCTTAGCGGCTTTGATTGGGGAACTGTTTTTT
.	TRBV5-1	TRBJ2-1	.	CASSLEGHALYNEQFF	TGCGCCAGCAGCTTGGAGGGCCACGCCCTATACAATGAGCAGTTCTTC
.	TRBV6-4	TRBJ1-1	TRBD1	CASSRTGGLMNTEAFF	TGTGCCAGCAGTCGTACAGGGGGCCTCATGAACACTGAAGCTTTCTTT
.	TRBV5-1	TRBJ1-5	.	CASSLTYRDQGNQPQHF	TGCGCCAGCAGCTTGACCTACAGGGACCAGGGCAATCAGCCCCAGCATTTT
.	TRBV10-1	TRBJ2-2	TRBD2	CASSSGSRAGELFF	TGCGCCAGCAGTAGCGGGAGTCGGGCCGGGGAGCTGTTTTTT
.	TRBV11-2	TRBJ2-1	TRBD1	CASSLGQGYWNEQFF	TGTGCCAGCAGCTTGGGACAGGGGTATTGGAATGAGCAGTTCTTC
few	TRBV5-6	TRBJ1-2	TRBD1	CASSFPDRSSGYTF	TGTGCCAGCAGCTTCCCGGACAGGTCGTCTGGCTACACCTTC
.	TRBV5-6	TRBJ1-2	TRBD1	CASSRGQASFYGYTF	TGTGCCAGCAGCCGGGGACAGGCGTCCTTCTATGGCTACACCTTC
.	TRBV6-1	TRBJ2-1	.	CASSETSYNEQFF	TGTGCCAGCAGTGAAACCAGCTACAATGAGCAGTTCTTC
.	TRBV20-1	TRBJ2-3	TRBD1	CSARDRGLADTQYF	TGCAGTGCTAGGGACAGGGGGCTGGCAGATACGCAGTATTTT
few	TRBV9	TRBJ1-2	TRBD1	CASSPWTGDDYGYTF	TGTGCCAGCAGCCCGTGGACAGGGGATGACTATGGCTACACCTTC
.	TRBV4-1	TRBJ2-3	TRBD2	CASSPGGREEDTQYF	TGCGCCAGCAGCCCCGGTGGACGGGAGGAAGATACGCAGTATTTT
.	TRBV12-3/TRBV12-4	TRBJ2-3	.	CASSLTVGRDTQYF	TGTGCCAGCAGTTTGACCGTCGGGCGGGATACGCAGTATTTT
few	TRBV29-1	TRBJ2-1	.	CSVEFASRWVGSYNEQFF	TGCAGCGTCGAGTTCGCAAGCCGTTGGGTTGGCTCCTACAATGAGCAGTTCTTC
few	TRBV2	TRBJ2-1	.	CASSYENEQFF	TGTGCCAGCAGTTATGAAAATGAGCAGTTCTTC
many	TRBV5-1	TRBJ1-2	TRBD1	CASSLRTGGSYGYTF	TGCGCCAGCAGCCTCAGGACAGGAGGGAGCTATGGCTACACCTTC
few	TRBV20-1	TRBJ1-5	.	CSASRGRKNNQPQHF	TGCAGTGCTAGTAGGGGCCGGAAGAACAATCAGCCCCAGCATTTT
.	TRBV10-3	TRBJ2-3	.	CAISETLDTQYF	TGTGCCATCAGTGAGACTCTTGATACGCAGTATTTT
.	TRBV5-1	TRBJ2-1	TRBD1	CASSFVLRGGQGNNEQFF	TGCGCCAGCAGCTTCGTCTTACGGGGCGGACAGGGGAACAATGAGCAGTTCTTC
many	TRBV5-5	TRBJ2-7	TRBD1	CASSLGTGLYEQYF	TGTGCCAGCAGCTTGGGGACAGGGCTTTACGAGCAGTACTTC
.	TRBV6-1	TRBJ2-7	TRBD2	CASRRGGSDEQYF	TGTGCCAGCAGGAGGGGCGGGAGCGACGAGCAGTACTTC
many	TRBV5-1	TRBJ1-2	.	CASSQGGPYGYTF	TGCGCCAGCAGCCAGGGCGGCCCCTATGGCTACACCTTC
few	TRBV20-1	TRBJ2-5	TRBD1	CSARDGQGDRETQYF	TGCAGTGCTAGAGATGGACAGGGGGATCGGGAGACCCAGTACTTC
many	TRBV27	TRBJ2-5	.	CASGTQGPHGTQYF	TGTGCCAGCGGAACTCAGGGCCCCCATGGGACCCAGTACTTC
few	TRBV20-1	TRBJ2-2	TRBD2	CCARGGLAGFTGELFF	TGCTGTGCTAGAGGGGGGCTAGCGGGTTTCACCGGGGAGCTGTTTTTT
few	TRBV11-2	TRBJ2-5	TRBD1	CASSLEWTGEETQYF	TGTGCCAGCAGCTTAGAGTGGACAGGGGAAGAGACCCAGTACTTC
few	TRBV27	TRBJ2-5	TRBD1	CASSLDLGQGAETQYF	TGTGCCAGCAGTTTAGACCTGGGACAGGGTGCAGAGACCCAGTACTTC
few	TRBV6-5	TRBJ2-5	.	CASSYVGVQETQYF	TGTGCCAGCAGTTACGTCGGGGTCCAAGAGACCCAGTACTTC
few	TRBV18	TRBJ2-1	.	CASSPIPRALPQFF	TGTGCCAGCTCCCCCATTCCAAGAGCTTTACCGCAGTTCTTC
.	TRBV28	TRBJ2-1	.	CASRRPGLAPSNEQFF	TGTGCCAGCAGGCGCCCCGGTCTAGCGCCGTCCAATGAGCAGTTCTTC
few	TRBV6-5	TRBJ1-1	.	CASRRAGTEAFF	TGTGCCAGCAGAAGGGCCGGGACTGAAGCTTTCTTT
few	TRBV12-3/TRBV12-4	TRBJ1-5	.	CASSLLGADDNQPQHF	TGTGCCAGCAGTTTATTGGGGGCAGATGACAATCAGCCCCAGCATTTT
few	TRBV27	TRBJ1-1	.	CASILSGDLLNTEAFF	TGTGCCAGCATTCTCTCAGGGGACCTTTTGAACACTGAAGCTTTCTTT
.	TRBV28	TRBJ2-3	TRBD1	CASSPRQGPSLKYF	TGTGCCAGCAGTCCCCGACAGGGACCGTCTCTTAAGTATTTT
.	TRBV5-1	TRBJ2-3	.	CASKRGVSAGDTQYF	TGCGCCAGTAAGAGAGGTGTCAGCGCGGGGGATACGCAGTATTTT
.	TRBV7-8	TRBJ1-6	TRBD1	CASSLVIRGESPLHF	TGTGCCAGCAGCTTAGTAATCAGGGGGGAGTCACCCCTCCACTTT